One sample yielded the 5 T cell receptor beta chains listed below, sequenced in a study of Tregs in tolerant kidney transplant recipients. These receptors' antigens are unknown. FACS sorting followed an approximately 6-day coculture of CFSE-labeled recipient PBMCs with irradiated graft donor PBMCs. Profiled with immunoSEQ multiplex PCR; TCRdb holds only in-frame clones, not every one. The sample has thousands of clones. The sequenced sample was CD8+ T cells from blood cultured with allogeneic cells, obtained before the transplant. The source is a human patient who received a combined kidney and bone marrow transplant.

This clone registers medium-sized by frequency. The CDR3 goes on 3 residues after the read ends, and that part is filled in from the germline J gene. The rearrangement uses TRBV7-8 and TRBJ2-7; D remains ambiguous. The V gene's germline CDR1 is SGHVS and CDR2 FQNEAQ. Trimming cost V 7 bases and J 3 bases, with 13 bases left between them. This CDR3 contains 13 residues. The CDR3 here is CASTNRLVYEQYF. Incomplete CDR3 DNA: TGTGCCAGCACCAACCGACTTGTCTACGAG.

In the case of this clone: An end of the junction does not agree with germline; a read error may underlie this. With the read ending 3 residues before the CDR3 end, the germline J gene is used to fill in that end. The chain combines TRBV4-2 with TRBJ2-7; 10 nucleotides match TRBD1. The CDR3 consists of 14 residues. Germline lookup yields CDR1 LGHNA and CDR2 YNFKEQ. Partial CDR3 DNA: TGCGCCAGCAGCCCGGGGACAGGGGCCTACGAG. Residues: CASSPGTGAYE. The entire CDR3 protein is CASSPGTGAYEQYF.

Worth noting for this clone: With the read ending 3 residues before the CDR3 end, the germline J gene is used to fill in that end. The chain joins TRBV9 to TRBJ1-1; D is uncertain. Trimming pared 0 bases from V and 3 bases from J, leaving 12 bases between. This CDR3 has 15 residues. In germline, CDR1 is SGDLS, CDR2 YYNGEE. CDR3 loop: CASSVVGSGDTEAFF. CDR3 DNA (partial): TGTGCCAGCAGCGTAGTAGGGTCCGGGGACACTGAA. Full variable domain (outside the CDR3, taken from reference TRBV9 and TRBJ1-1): DSGVTQTPKHLITATGQRVTLRCSPRSGDLSVYWYQQSLDQGLQFLIQYYNGEERAKGNILERFSAQQFPDLHSELNLSSLELGDSALYFCASSVVGSGDTEAFFGQGTRLTVV.

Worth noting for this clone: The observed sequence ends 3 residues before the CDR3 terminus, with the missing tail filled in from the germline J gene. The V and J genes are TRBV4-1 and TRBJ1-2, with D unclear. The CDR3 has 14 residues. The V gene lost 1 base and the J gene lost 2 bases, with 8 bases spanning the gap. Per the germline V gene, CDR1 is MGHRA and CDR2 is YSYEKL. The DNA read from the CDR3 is TGCGCCAGCAGCCAAGCATCCGGGAACTATGGC. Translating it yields CASSQASGNYG. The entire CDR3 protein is CASSQASGNYGYTF.

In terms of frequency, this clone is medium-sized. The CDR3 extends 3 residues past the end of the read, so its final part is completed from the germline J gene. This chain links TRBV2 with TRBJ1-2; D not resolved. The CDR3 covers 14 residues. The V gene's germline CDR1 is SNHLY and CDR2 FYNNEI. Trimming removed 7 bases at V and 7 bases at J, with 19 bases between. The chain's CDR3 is CASIGQEDRSGYTF. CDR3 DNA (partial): TGTGCCAGCATTGGCCAGGAGGATCGCTCTGGC.